The next 10 T cell receptor beta chains were all read from a single sample in a study of identical twins. TCRdb independently ran MiXCR on the 5' RACE reads; one entry per CDR3 protein. The profile shows more than 1.5 million distinct CDR3 sequences, more than 30% of them singletons. The sample comprised cord blood. These receptors were obtained from a newborn girl in good health.

This clonotype was counted only a few times. V usage is TRBV10-3 and J usage is TRBJ1-2; D call uncertain. The ends were cut back, 2 bases at V and 4 bases at J, with 14 bases in the middle. Germline loops: CDR1 ENHRY, CDR2 SYGVKD. The length of the CDR3 is 15 residues. The CDR3: CAISEPKSAGYGYTF. The CDR3 nucleotides are TGTGCCATCAGTGAGCCTAAATCGGCTGGCTATGGCTACACCTTC.

This clonotype was observed a handful of times. This chain uses TRBV4-2 with TRBJ2-3, with 13 bases that match TRBD2. After removal of 0 bases from V and 4 bases from J, the junction contained 4 bases not matched to a gene. The CDR3 is made up of 17 amino acids. Per the germline V gene, CDR1 is LGHNA and CDR2 is YNFKEQ. This CDR3 reads CASSQEGLAGVADTQYF. The CDR3, as DNA: TGTGCCAGCAGCCAAGAAGGACTAGCGGGAGTGGCAGATACGCAGTATTTT.

In this sample, this clonotype turned up a few times. This sequence joins TRBV12-3 or TRBV12-4 and TRBJ2-1; 9 positions agree with TRBD2. This CDR3 comprises 15 residues. V shed 8 bases and J 8 bases; nucleotides not matched to a gene: 13. The CDR3 nucleotides are TGTGCCAGCGGCCGAAGCGGGGGGAATGGGGATGAGCAGTTCTTC. Its translation: CASGRSGGNGDEQFF.

This clonotype has only a few counts. The V and J genes are TRBV5-1 and TRBJ2-7; D is possibly TRBD1 (5 bases). Between the trimmed V and J ends, which lost 3 bases and 0 bases, there was a span of 10 bases. Germline V gives CDR1 SGHRS, CDR2 YFSETQ. The CDR3 loop spans 14 amino acids. Here the CDR3 DNA reads TGCGCCAGCAGCTGGAGACAGACCTCCTACGAGCAGTACTTC. Protein: CASSWRQTSYEQYF.

The chain combines TRBV6-6 with TRBJ1-5; D remains ambiguous. The CDR3 has 13 residues. CDR1 is MNHNY, CDR2 SVGAGI, per germline (reference sequence). Trimming took off 2 bases at V and 5 bases at J, with 7 bases between the two ends. The CDR3 DNA reads TGTGCCAGCAGTTACCCCTCTGATCAGCCCCAGCATTTT. Its protein is CASSYPSDQPQHF.

This chain connects TRBV7-9 to TRBJ1-5; weak D call: TRBD1 (5 bases). The CDR3 consists of 15 residues. Between the trimmed V and J ends, which lost 5 bases and 5 bases, there was a span of 16 bases. CDR1 is SEHNR and CDR2 is FQNEAQ in the germline V gene (reference sequence). The CDR3 protein is CASSPGAGIHQPQHF. The DNA for the CDR3 is TGTGCCAGCAGCCCCGGGGCAGGGATCCATCAGCCCCAGCATTTT. The complete variable domain, with remaining parts taken from reference TRBV7-9 and TRBJ1-5, reads DTGVSQNPRHKITKRGQNVTFRCDPISEHNRLYWYRQTLGQGPEFLTYFQNEAQLEKSRLLSDRFSAERPKGSFSTLEIQRTEQGDSAMYLCASSPGAGIHQPQHFGDGTRLSIL.

This clonotype came up a few times. The chain couples TRBV4-1 to TRBJ2-4; D may correspond to TRBD1 or TRBD2 (5 bases each). This CDR3 has 15 amino acids. V shed 9 bases and J shed 0 bases, with 15 bases lying between them. Germline values: CDR1 MGHRA, CDR2 YSYEKL. CDR3 DNA sequence: TGCGCCAGGGTTGGGACCTTGCTAGCCAAAAACATTCAGTACTTC. Amino acid sequence: CARVGTLLAKNIQYF.

V is TRBV20-1 and J is TRBJ2-3; 8 bases line up with TRBD2. Germline trimming cut 2 bases from V and 6 bases from J; bases unmatched to any gene: 4. CDR1 and CDR2 from the germline V gene are DFQATT and SNEGSKA (reference sequence). The CDR3 totals 13 residues. CDR3: CSARRGGDDTQYF. Written as DNA, the CDR3 is TGCAGTGCTAGACGGGGGGGTGACGATACGCAGTATTTT.

The chain recombines TRBV7-9 with TRBJ1-2; D unclear. CDR1 is SEHNR and CDR2 is FQNEAQ in the germline V gene (reference sequence). Trimming shortened V by 3 bases and J by 4 bases, and 12 bases separated the two germline ends. The CDR3 loop spans 14 amino acids. CDR3 bases: TGTGCCAGCAGCTTCTCCCCCATGACCTATGGCTACACCTTC. It encodes CASSFSPMTYGYTF. Drawing the rest from reference TRBV7-9 and TRBJ1-2, the complete variable domain is DTGVSQNPRHKITKRGQNVTFRCDPISEHNRLYWYRQTLGQGPEFLTYFQNEAQLEKSRLLSDRFSAERPKGSFSTLEIQRTEQGDSAMYLCASSFSPMTYGYTFGSGTRLTVV.

This clonotype came up a few times. The genes are TRBV7-2 and TRBJ2-3; D unclear. Between the trimmed V and J ends, which lost 4 bases and 0 bases, there was a span of 8 bases. The CDR3 is 14 amino acids. Germline V CDR1 and CDR2: SGHTA, FQGNSA. The CDR3 is CASSSDHSTDTQYF. CDR3 nucleotides: TGTGCCAGCAGCTCCGACCATAGCACAGATACGCAGTATTTT.